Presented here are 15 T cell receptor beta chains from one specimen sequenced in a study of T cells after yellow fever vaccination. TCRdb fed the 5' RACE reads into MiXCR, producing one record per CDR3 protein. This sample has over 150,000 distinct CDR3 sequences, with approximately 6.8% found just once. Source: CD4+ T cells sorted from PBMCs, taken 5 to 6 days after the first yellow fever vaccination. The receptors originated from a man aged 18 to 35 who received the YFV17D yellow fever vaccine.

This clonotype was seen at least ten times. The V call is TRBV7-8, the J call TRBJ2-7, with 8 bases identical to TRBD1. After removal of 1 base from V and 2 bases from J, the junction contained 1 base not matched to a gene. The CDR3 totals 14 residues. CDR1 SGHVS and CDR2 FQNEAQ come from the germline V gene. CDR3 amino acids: CASSLGTGPYEQYF. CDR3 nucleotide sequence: TGTGCCAGCAGCTTAGGGACAGGGCCCTACGAGCAGTACTTC.

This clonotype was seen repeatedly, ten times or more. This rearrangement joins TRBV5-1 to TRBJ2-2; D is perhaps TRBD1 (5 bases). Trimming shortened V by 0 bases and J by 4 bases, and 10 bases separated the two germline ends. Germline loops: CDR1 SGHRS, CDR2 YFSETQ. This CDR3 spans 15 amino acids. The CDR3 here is CASSLDRSITGELFF. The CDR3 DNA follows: TGCGCCAGCAGCTTGGACAGGAGTATCACCGGGGAGCTGTTTTTT. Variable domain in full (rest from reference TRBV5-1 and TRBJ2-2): KAGVTQTPRYLIKTRGQQVTLSCSPISGHRSVSWYQQTPGQGLQFLFEYFSETQRNKGNFPGRFSGRQFSNSRSEMNVSTLELGDSALYLCASSLDRSITGELFFGEGSRLTVL.

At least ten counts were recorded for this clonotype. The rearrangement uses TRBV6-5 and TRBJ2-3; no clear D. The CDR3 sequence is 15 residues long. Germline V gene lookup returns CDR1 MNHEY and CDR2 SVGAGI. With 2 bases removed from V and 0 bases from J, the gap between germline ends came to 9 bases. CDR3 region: CASSYALPSTDTQYF. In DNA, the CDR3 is TGTGCCAGCAGTTACGCGCTACCTAGCACAGATACGCAGTATTTT.

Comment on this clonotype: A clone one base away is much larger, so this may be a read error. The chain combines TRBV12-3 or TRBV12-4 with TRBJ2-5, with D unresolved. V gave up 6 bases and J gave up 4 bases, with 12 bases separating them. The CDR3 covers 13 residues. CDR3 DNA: TGTGCCAGCAGGCAAGACATTGTAGAGACCCAGTACTTC. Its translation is CASRQDIVETQYF.

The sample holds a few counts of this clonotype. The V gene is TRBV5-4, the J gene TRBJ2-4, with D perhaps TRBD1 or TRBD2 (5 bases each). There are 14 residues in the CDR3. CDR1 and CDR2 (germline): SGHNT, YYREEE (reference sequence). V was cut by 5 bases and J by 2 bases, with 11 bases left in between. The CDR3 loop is CASRGDASKNIQYF. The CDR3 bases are TGTGCCAGCAGGGGGGACGCATCCAAAAACATTCAGTACTTC.

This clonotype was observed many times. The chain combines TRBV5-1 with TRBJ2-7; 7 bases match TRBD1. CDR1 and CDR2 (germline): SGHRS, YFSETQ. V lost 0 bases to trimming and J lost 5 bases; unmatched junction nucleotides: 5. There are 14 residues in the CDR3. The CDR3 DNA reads TGCGCCAGCAGCTTGGGGGACAGCTTCGACGAGCAGTACTTC. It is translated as CASSLGDSFDEQYF.

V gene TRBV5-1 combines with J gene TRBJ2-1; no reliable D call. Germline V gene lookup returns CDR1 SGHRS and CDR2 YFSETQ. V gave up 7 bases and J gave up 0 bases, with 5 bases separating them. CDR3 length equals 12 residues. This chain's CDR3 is CASRLSYNEQFF. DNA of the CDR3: TGCGCCAGCCGCCTCTCCTACAATGAGCAGTTCTTC.

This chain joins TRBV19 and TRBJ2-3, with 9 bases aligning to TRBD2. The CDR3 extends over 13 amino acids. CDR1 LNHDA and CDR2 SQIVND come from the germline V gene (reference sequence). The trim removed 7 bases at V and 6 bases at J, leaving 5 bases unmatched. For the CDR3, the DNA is TGTGCCAGTACACTAGCGGGCGGCGATACGCAGTATTTT. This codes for CASTLAGGDTQYF. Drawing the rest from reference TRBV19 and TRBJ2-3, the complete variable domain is DGGITQSPKYLFRKEGQNVTLSCEQNLNHDAMYWYRQDPGQGLRLIYYSQIVNDFQKGDIAEGYSVSREKKESFPLTVTSAQKNPTAFYLCASTLAGGDTQYFGPGTRLTVL.

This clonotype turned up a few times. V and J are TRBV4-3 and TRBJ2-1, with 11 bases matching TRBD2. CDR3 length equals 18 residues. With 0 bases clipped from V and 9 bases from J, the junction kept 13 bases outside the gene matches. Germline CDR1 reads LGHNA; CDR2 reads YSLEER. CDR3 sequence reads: CASSQDGLTSGGHIEQFF. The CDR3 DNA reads TGCGCCAGCAGCCAAGATGGCCTAACTAGCGGGGGTCATATTGAGCAGTTCTTC.

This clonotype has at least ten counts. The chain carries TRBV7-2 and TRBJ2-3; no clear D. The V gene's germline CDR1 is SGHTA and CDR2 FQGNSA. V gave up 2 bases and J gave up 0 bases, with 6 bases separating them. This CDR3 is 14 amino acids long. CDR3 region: CASSLHRSTDTQYF. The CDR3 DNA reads TGTGCCAGCAGCTTACATCGTAGCACAGATACGCAGTATTTT.

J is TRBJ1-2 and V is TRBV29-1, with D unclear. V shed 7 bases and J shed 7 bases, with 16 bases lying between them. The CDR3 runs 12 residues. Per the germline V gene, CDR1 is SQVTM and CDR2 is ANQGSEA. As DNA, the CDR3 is TGCAGCGGAACCACAGCGAACGGTGGCTACACCTTC. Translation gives CSGTTANGGYTF.

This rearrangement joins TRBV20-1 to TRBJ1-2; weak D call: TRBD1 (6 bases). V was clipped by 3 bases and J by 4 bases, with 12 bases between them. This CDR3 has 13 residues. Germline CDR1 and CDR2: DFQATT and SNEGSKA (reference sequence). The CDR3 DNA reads TGCAGTGCTAGTTCCGGGGGCGGCTATGGCTACACCTTC. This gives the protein CSASSGGGYGYTF.

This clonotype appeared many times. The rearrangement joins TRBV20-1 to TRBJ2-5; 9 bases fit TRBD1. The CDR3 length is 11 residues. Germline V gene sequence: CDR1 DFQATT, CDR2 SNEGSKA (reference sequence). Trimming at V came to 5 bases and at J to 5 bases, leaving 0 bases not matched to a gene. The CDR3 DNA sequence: TGCAGTGCTGGACAGGGGGAGACCCAGTACTTC. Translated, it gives CSAGQGETQYF.

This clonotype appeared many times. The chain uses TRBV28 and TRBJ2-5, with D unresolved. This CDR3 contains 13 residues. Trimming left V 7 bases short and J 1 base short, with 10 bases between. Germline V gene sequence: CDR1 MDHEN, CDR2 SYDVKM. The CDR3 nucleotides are TGTGCCAGCAAAGAGGCAGTCCAAGAGACCCAGTACTTC. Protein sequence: CASKEAVQETQYF. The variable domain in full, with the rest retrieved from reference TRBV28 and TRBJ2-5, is DVKVTQSSRYLVKRTGEKVFLECVQDMDHENMFWYRQDPGLGLRLIYFSYDVKMKEKGDIPEGYSVSREKKERFSLILESASTNQTSMYLCASKEAVQETQYFGPGTRLLVL.

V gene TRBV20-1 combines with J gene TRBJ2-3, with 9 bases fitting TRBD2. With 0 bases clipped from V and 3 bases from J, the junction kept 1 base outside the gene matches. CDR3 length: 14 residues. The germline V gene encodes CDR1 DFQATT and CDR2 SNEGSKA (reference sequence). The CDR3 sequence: CSARDSGGTDTQYF. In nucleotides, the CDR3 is TGCAGTGCTAGAGATAGCGGGGGTACAGATACGCAGTATTTT.